The present TCR beta chain was sequenced within a study of T cell responses to AZD1222 COVID-19 vaccine listed by TCRdb under 2021. Regarding the study in general: TCR sequencing was performed for about 240 trial participants, of whom approximately 200 were given two doses of AZD1222 and approximately 25 were given two doses of MenACWY control vaccine. Trial participants were enrolled by age into 18-55, 56-69 and 70-plus year subgroups, with around 150, 28 and 57 TCR-sequenced participants respectively. Findings and caveats that apply to the study as a whole: CD4 TCRs associated with the vaccine covered the entire spike protein, and the dominant responses were in regions 160-218 and 743-854. Participants were mostly white British and included more females than males, and it was suggested by the authors that clonal diversity may have been underestimated. Only six or seven AZD1222 recipients were SARS-CoV-2 seropositive at baseline, limiting conclusions about previously exposed vaccinees. Because no day 14 peak-response samples were available, repertoires were characterized only after the peak T cell response. Reportedly, almost half of the unique spike-specific TCRs recognized epitopes lying outside the regions that are mutated in the B.1.351 and B.1.1.7 variants. After two AZD1222 doses, both the breadth and the depth of spike-specific TCRs were significantly higher than at day 0 and than in MenACWY recipients. In the small 56-69-year group, the increase in depth fell short of significance, most likely because of low power.

A word on this clone: This receptor's antigen is unknown. The input lacks base qualities; no much larger clone sits a single base away.

This specimen's time point label, interpreted: baseline before first vaccination. Read against the paper, the sample's treatment or condition label means: meningococcal conjugate vaccine given as trial control. Vaccinee samples came from UK trials COV001 and COV002, including a single-blind randomized controlled phase 2/3 trial of AZD1222 (ChAdOx1 nCoV-19) in healthy adults. For TCRbeta chain sequencing, PBMC samples from trial participants were taken at day 0 and at day 28 after the second dose. The CDR3 regions of human TCRbeta chains were analyzed by immunosequencing. In the source study's methods: Repertoire TCRs were checked for matches against a reference library of SARS-CoV-2-specific TCRs that had been generated using the MIRA antigen-specificity platform. Breadth was defined as the fraction of unique TCRs that were SARS-CoV-2-associated, and depth was defined as the fraction of total T cells that were SARS-CoV-2-associated. Each spike-specific TCR was assigned to its reactive spike region and to a CD4 or CD8 class using the MIRA data. Log10-transformed breadth and depth values were compared by one-way ANOVA with Sidak's multiple comparisons tests. TCRdb took this table from immuneACCESS and kept in-frame rearrangements with V and J called. Such tables lack part of the clones; where checked against another copy, unresolved V genes explain under half of the gap, and the rest is unexplained. That table furnishes V, J and clone size, whereas the DNA furnished D and trimming. In this sample the table shows 150,000 to 180,000 clones, approximately 87% of which occur a single time. The top ten clonotypes cover 5.5% to 6% of the sample.

This TCR came from an adult in good health. This specimen consisted of peripheral blood, obtained on day 0 of MenACWY control vaccination.

CDR3 region: CASSLGENRDGWGEKLFF. In nucleotide form, the sequence is TGTGCCAGCAGCCTCGGGGAGAATCGTGATGGTTGGGGTGAAAAACTGTTTTTT. Recombination joined TRBV7-8 with TRBJ1-4; there is no confident call for the D gene. V loses 5 bases of germline sequence and J loses 7 bases, and the interval between the two ends is 26 bases. Looking up the germline V gene yields CDR1 SGHVS and CDR2 FQNEAQ. Including cysteine and phenylalanine, the CDR3 has 18 amino acids. Kept here is only the CDR3 DNA, which spans 54 bases and is read in frame from base 1.